The T cell receptor beta chain under discussion was sequenced for a study of cytomegalovirus exposure and HLA in healthy donors. The study, taken as a whole, reports: Cytomegalovirus association was assigned to about 180 TCR beta chains.

PCR involved 60 Vbeta and 13 Jbeta primers. Sequenced by immunoSEQ multiplex PCR; TCRdb stores in-frame clones only, minus some. The sample lists around 200,000 clones, approximately 79% occurring once. With regard to this clone: Antigen specificity is unknown.

Germline V gene lookup returns CDR1 SGHDT and CDR2 YYEEEE. This CDR3 comprises 15 residues. This chain connects TRBV5-6 to TRBJ2-5; 10 bases are a match to TRBD1. The tail of the sequence fits TRBJ2-7 better, so the J call may be wrong. The specimen was PBMCs. This sequence originates from a man aged 18 to 30 in good health and CMV-seronegative. The CDR3 spells CASSPGQGNSYEQYF. DNA of the CDR3: TGTGCCAGCAGTCCGGGACAGGGGAACTCCTACGAGCAGTACTTC.